These 15 T cell receptor beta chains were all obtained from the same sample, sequenced in a study of T cells in Graves' hyperthyroidism and ophthalmopathy. It was RNA transcripts that yielded the amplified TCR beta CDR3 regions. First-round RT-PCR targeting the TCR CDR3 was performed with the HTBI primer set. A single record per CDR3 protein comes from TCRdb applying MiXCR to the multiplex PCR reads. Seen here are approximately 610,000 distinct CDR3 sequences, about 15% observed once, and the top ten hold roughly 4.3%. Material: blood. The receptors derive from a woman aged 40 to 55 with Graves' ophthalmopathy.

This clonotype was counted ten times or more. The chain employs TRBV7-9 and TRBJ2-7; D might be TRBD1 (6 bases). CDR3 length: 15 amino acids. V dropped 4 bases and J dropped 4 bases, with 17 bases sitting between them. Per the germline V gene, CDR1 is SEHNR and CDR2 is FQNEAQ (reference sequence). The CDR3 region is CASSSGQIKTYEQYF. The CDR3 DNA reads as TGTGCCAGCAGCTCCGGACAGATAAAAACTTACGAGCAGTACTTC.

The V call is TRBV25-1, the J call TRBJ1-1; D gene ambiguous. This CDR3 has 14 residues. Looked up from germline, CDR1 is MGHDK and CDR2 is SYGVNS. V was cut by 0 bases and J by 1 base, with 6 bases left in between. The CDR3 region is CASSEYLENTEAFF. The CDR3 coding sequence is TGTGCCAGCAGTGAATATTTAGAGAACACTGAAGCTTTCTTT. Supplemented by reference TRBV25-1 and TRBJ1-1, the full variable domain reads EADIYQTPRYLVIGTGKKITLECSQTMGHDKMYWYQQDPGMELHLIHYSYGVNSTEKGDLSSESTVSRIRTEHFPLTLESARPSHTSQYLCASSEYLENTEAFFGQGTRLTVV.

The rearrangement uses TRBV6-2 or TRBV6-3 and TRBJ2-7; 8 positions match TRBD2. CDR1 is MNHEY, CDR2 SVGEGT, per germline. The CDR3 covers 15 residues. The V gene end was trimmed by 6 bases and the J gene end by 5 bases; junction bases not matched to a gene: 12. This CDR3 is CASSRPGAGEDEQYF. The CDR3 nucleotides read TGTGCCAGCAGCCGCCCGGGAGCGGGGGAGGACGAGCAGTACTTC.

In this sample, this clonotype turned up many times. The rearrangement links TRBV12-3 or TRBV12-4 to TRBJ1-2; D may be TRBD1 (5 bases). The CDR3 runs 14 residues. Between the trimmed V and J ends, which lost 6 bases and 3 bases, there was a span of 14 bases. The CDR3 DNA reads as TGTGCCAGCAGGACCGGAGGGGAGGACTATGGCTACACCTTC. Translation: CASRTGGEDYGYTF.

Many counts were recorded for this clonotype. This chain connects TRBV19 to TRBJ1-2; no clear D. Germline V CDR1 and CDR2: LNHDA, SQIVND (reference sequence). Trimming removed 3 bases at V and 8 bases at J, with 16 bases between. This CDR3 region has 14 residues. CDR3 sequence reads: CASSISLTSRGYTF. Written as DNA, the CDR3 is TGTGCCAGTAGTATCTCCCTCACATCCAGAGGCTACACCTTC.

The chain joins TRBV6-1 to TRBJ2-5, with 12 bases aligning to TRBD2. Trimming at V came to 6 bases and at J to 5 bases, leaving 7 bases not matched to a gene. CDR1 is MNHNS and CDR2 is SASEGT in the germline V gene. The CDR3 is 15 residues long. The CDR3 DNA reads TGTGCCAGCAGGTCCGGGACTAGCGGGTGGGAGACCCAGTACTTC. It specifies CASRSGTSGWETQYF.

This clonotype was detected ten times or more. CDR3 nucleotide sequence: TGTGCCACCAGCAGAACAGGGGGCAGTGGCTACACCTTC. Translated, it gives CATSRTGGSGYTF. V and J are TRBV15 and TRBJ1-2; 9 bases are shared with TRBD1. Unmatched junction bases numbered 2, after V lost 2 bases and J lost 7 bases. Per the germline V gene, CDR1 is LNHNV and CDR2 is YYDKDF (reference sequence). The CDR3 is 13 amino acids.

The J gene is TRBJ1-1, the V gene TRBV5-1; 9 nucleotides agree with TRBD1. Germline assignment: CDR1 SGHRS and CDR2 YFSETQ. This CDR3 has 15 amino acids. The junction had 9 bases not matched to a gene; V was cut back by 4 bases and J by 5 bases. The CDR3 nucleotides read TGCGCCAGCAGCCTGCGGGGACAGGGTGAGACTGAAGCTTTCTTT. Amino acid sequence: CASSLRGQGETEAFF.

This clonotype was counted at least ten times. J is TRBJ1-1 and V is TRBV19; 10 bases are shared with TRBD1. There are 18 residues in the CDR3. Looked up from germline, CDR1 is LNHDA and CDR2 is SQIVND (reference sequence). V shed 5 bases, J shed 0 bases, and the junction held 12 bases outside the gene matches. CDR3 DNA sequence: TGTGCCAGTAGTGTCGGGACAGGGGCACTTGTGATGAACACTGAAGCTTTCTTT. It translates to CASSVGTGALVMNTEAFF.

This clonotype has more than one count but fewer than ten. The gene calls are TRBV24-1 and TRBJ2-3; no firm D call. Trimming took 8 bases from V and 3 from J, leaving 11 bases between them. Germline CDR1 KGHDR, CDR2 SFDVKD. The CDR3 totals 13 residues. CDR3 DNA: TGTGCCACCATGGCGGATTTGACAGATACGCAGTATTTT. It encodes CATMADLTDTQYF.

The gene calls are TRBV12-5 and TRBJ2-7; 7 nucleotides match TRBD1. V gave up 0 bases and J gave up 1 base; unmatched junction bases: 15. Germline values: CDR1 LGHNT, CDR2 FRNRAP. CDR3 length: 19 residues. The CDR3 region has the DNA TGTGCTAGTGGTTTGGTCAAGATACAGGGGAGACAAGGTTCCTACGAGCAGTACTTC. The encoded protein is CASGLVKIQGRQGSYEQYF.

This clonotype was observed a handful of times. V and J are TRBV6-2 or TRBV6-3 and TRBJ1-5; no clear D. The length of the CDR3 is 15 residues. V lost 4 bases, J lost 6 bases, and 16 bases lay in between. CDR1 MNHEY and CDR2 SVGEGT come from the germline V gene. Written as DNA, the CDR3 is TGTGCCAGCAGTTTGCAACCAGGAACACGTCAGCCCCAGCATTTT. Amino acids: CASSLQPGTRQPQHF.

This clonotype was seen just once. V is TRBV7-9 and J is TRBJ2-7, with TRBD2 identical over 8 bases. The CDR3 contains 14 residues. Germline lookup yields CDR1 SEHNR and CDR2 FQNEAQ (reference sequence). Trimming at V came to 6 bases and at J to 7 bases, leaving 11 bases not matched to a gene. CDR3 amino acids: CASSLAGGRGEQYF. The CDR3 nucleotides read TGTGCCAGCAGTTTGGCGGGAGGCCGGGGGGAGCAGTACTTC.

This clonotype occurred a few times. This chain uses TRBV12-3 or TRBV12-4 with TRBJ1-3; D not certain. The CDR3 spans 14 residues. V gave up 6 bases and J gave up 0 bases, with 9 bases separating them. The CDR3 sequence is CASSRSDSGNTIYF. CDR3 DNA sequence: TGTGCCAGCAGCCGAAGCGACTCTGGAAACACCATATATTTT.

In this sample, this clonotype turned up many times. The genes are TRBV7-2 and TRBJ1-5; possibly TRBD1 for D (5 bases). V was cut by 1 base and J by 6 bases, with 7 bases left in between. The CDR3 extends over 13 amino acids. CDR1 SGHTA and CDR2 FQGNSA come from the germline V gene. This CDR3 reads CASSLDRSQPQHF. The CDR3, as DNA: TGTGCCAGCAGCTTAGACAGGTCTCAGCCCCAGCATTTT. The full variable domain, rest sourced from reference TRBV7-2 and TRBJ1-5, is GAGVSQSPSNKVTEKGKDVELRCDPISGHTALYWYRQSLGQGLEFLIYFQGNSAPDKSGLPSDRFSAERTGGSVSTLTIQRTQQEDSAVYLCASSLDRSQPQHFGDGTRLSIL.